Here is one T cell receptor beta chain with its context. No antigen is known for it. The data were produced by immunoSEQ multiplex PCR, yet TCRdb's version contains in-frame clones alone and is incomplete. The data contain 50,000 to 65,000 clones, more than 70% of them singletons. The ViraFEST assay expanded antigen-specific CD4+ T cells with viral peptide pools before sequencing. Cells that had been cultured for nine to eleven days were the source of isolated CD4+ T cells. Among the vaccine recipients, none had a prior SARS-CoV-2 infection, and nucleocapsid antibodies were negative. The V gene lost 4 bases and the J gene lost 9 bases, with 14 bases spanning the gap. CDR3 length: 14 amino acids. Looked up from germline, CDR1 is SGHRS and CDR2 is YFSETQ. These data belong to a study of vaccination effects on CD4 cells after COVID-19.

The receptor's source is a human donor who received a COVID-19 vaccine. The chain employs TRBV5-1 and TRBJ1-6; no clear D gene. The source was CD4+ T cells from PBMCs cultured with HCoV-OC43 spike peptides, collected before COVID-19 vaccination. Subset defined: HCoV-OC43 spike overlapping peptide pool stimulation. The chain's CDR3 is CASSLDILGSPLHF. The DNA for the CDR3 is TGCGCCAGCAGCCTCGACATTTTGGGTTCACCCCTCCACTTT.